In its sample, the clone carrying this T cell receptor beta chain was seen a few times. Its antigen remains unidentified. The entry originates in a study of early T cells in non-severe SARS-CoV-2 infection. On the study more broadly: The authors sequenced bulk RNA from unsorted whole blood, leaving chains unpaired. Broader study findings: The matching step, a VDJdb search, favored anti-spike CD8 responses and missed private and CD4 specificities.

The CDR3 runs 13 residues. V lost 0 bases, J lost 4 bases, and 7 bases lay in between. The germline CDR1 and CDR2 sequences are SGHDT and YYEEEE. Unique molecular identifiers were added to individual cDNA molecules. TCRdb called the 5' RACE reads again in MiXCR, with one record for every CDR3 protein. Among more than 90,000 distinct CDR3 sequences, around 13% were seen once, and the ten largest hold about 2.3%. The chain links TRBV5-6 to TRBJ1-2; D call uncertain. Specimen: whole blood. The TCR sequence derives from an adult who was a healthcare worker with PCR-confirmed SARS-CoV-2 infection or an uninfected control (not recorded which). CDR3 protein: CASSLEQVYGYTF. Written as DNA, the CDR3 is TGTGCCAGCAGCTTGGAGCAGGTCTATGGCTACACCTTC.